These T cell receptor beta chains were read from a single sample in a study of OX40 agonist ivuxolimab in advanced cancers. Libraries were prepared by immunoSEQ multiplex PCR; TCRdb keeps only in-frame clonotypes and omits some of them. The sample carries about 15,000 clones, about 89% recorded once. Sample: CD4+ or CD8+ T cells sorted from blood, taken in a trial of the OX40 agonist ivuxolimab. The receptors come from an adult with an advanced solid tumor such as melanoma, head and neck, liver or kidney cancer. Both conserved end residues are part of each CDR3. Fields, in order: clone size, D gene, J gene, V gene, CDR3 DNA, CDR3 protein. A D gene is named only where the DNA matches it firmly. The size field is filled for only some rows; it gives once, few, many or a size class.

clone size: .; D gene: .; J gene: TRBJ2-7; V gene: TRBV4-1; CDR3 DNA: TGCGCCAGCAGCGCAGGCCAGGGCAACTACGAGCAGTACTTC; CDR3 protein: CASSAGQGNYEQYF
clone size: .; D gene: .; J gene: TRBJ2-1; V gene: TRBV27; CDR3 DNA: TGTGCCAGCAGCCTGGGGGGGGCCCAGTTCTTC; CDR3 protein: CASSLGGAQFF
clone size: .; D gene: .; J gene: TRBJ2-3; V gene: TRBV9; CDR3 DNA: TGTGCCAGCAGCGTTTACAGGTCTAGCACAGATACGCAGTATTTT; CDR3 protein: CASSVYRSSTDTQYF
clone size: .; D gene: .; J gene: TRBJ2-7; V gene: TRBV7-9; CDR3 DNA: TGTGCCAGCAGCCCCCAGCAACTAGTTGCCGAGCAGTACTTC; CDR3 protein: CASSPQQLVAEQYF
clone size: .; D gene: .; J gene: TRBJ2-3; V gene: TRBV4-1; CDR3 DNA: TGCGCCAGCAGCCAAGTGAGGGTGGATACGCAGTATTTT; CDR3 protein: CASSQVRVDTQYF
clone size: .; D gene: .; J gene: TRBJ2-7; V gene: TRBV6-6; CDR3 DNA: TGTGCCAGCAGTCACGGGTCTTACGAGCAGTACTTC; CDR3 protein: CASSHGSYEQYF
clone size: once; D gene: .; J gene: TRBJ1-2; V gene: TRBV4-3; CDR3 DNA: TGCGCCAGCAGCCAAGAAAGGAACAGTCCCTATGGCTACACCTTC; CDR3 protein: CASSQERNSPYGYTF
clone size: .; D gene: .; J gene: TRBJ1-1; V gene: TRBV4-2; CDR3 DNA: TGTGCCAGCAGCCAAGTCGGGATGGGGGAGAACACTGAAGCTTTCTTT; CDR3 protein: CASSQVGMGENTEAFF
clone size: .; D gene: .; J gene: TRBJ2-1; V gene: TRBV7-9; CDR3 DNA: TGTGCCAGCAGCTTAGATATGTCACATGAGCAGTTCTTC; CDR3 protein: CASSLDMSHEQFF
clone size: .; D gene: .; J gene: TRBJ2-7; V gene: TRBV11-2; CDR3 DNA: TGTGCCAGCAGCGAATACGAGCAGTACTTC; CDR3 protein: CASSEYEQYF
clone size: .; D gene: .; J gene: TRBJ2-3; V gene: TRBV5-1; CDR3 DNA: TGCGCCAGCAGTTTCCGGGGGAGAACAACAGATACGCAGTATTTT; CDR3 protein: CASSFRGRTTDTQYF
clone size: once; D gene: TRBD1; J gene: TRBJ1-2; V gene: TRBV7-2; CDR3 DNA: TGTGCCAGCAGCCTCCGGGACAGGGACGGCTACAGCTTC; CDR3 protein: CASSLRDRDGYSF
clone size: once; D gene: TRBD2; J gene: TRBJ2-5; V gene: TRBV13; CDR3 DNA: TGTGCCAGCATCCGGACTAGCGGGAGGTACCAAGAGACCCAGTACTTC; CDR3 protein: CASIRTSGRYQETQYF
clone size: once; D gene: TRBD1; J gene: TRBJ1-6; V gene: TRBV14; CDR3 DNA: TGTGCCAGCAGCCAAGCCGGACAGGGGAGATATAATTCACCCCTCCACTTT; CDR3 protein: CASSQAGQGRYNSPLHF
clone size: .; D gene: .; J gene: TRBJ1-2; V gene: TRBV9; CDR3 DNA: TGTGCCAGCAGAGAGCACCAGGGAGGAACTAACTATGGCTACACCTTC; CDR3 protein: CASREHQGGTNYGYTF
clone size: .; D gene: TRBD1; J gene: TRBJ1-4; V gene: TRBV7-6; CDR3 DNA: TGTGCCAGCAGCTTGGGGACAGGGGGTGAAAAACTGTTTTTT; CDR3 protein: CASSLGTGGEKLFF
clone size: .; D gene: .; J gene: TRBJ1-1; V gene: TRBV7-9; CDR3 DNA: TGTGCCAGCAGCTTAGTTGGCAGGGGCGACACTGAAGCTTTCTTT; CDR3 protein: CASSLVGRGDTEAFF
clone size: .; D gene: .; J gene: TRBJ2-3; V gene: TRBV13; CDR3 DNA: TGTGCCAGCAGTTACAGTTTGGGGGGACCCACAGATACGCAGTATTTT; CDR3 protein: CASSYSLGGPTDTQYF
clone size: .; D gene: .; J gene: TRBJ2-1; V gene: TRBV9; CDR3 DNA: TGTGCCAGCAGCGTGGCTCAACAGGCCTCCCCTTACAATGAGCAGTTCTTC; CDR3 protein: CASSVAQQASPYNEQFF
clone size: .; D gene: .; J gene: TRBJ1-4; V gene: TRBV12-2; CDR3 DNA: TGTGCAAGTCGCTTAGAGGGAGGGGATGAAAAACTGTTTTTT; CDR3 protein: CASRLEGGDEKLFF
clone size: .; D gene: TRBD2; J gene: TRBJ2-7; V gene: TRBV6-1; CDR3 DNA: TGTGCCAGCAGTGGGTTTAACGGGAGGCTCGAGCAGTACTTC; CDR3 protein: CASSGFNGRLEQYF
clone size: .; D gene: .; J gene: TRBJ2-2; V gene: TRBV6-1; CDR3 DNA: TGTGCCAGCTATACCGGGGAGCTGTTTTTT; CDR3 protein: CASYTGELFF
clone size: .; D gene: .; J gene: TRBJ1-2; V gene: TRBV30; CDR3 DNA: TGTGCCTGGACCGCGGAGGATGAGATTTATGGCTACACCTTC; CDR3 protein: CAWTAEDEIYGYTF
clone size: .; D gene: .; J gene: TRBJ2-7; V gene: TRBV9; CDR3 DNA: TGTGCCAGCAGCTCAGCGGCGGGGAGCTCCTACGAGCAGTACTTC; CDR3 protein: CASSSAAGSSYEQYF
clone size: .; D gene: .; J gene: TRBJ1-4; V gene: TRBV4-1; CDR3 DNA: TGCGCCAGCAGCCGGTGGGGAGAAAAACTGTTTTTT; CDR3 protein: CASSRWGEKLFF
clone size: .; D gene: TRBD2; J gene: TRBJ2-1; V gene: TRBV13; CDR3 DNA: TGTGCCAGCAGCGGTAGCGGGGGGGACAATGAGCAGTTCTTC; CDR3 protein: CASSGSGGDNEQFF
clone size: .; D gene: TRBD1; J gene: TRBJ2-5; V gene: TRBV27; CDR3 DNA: TGTGCCAGCAGTTCGGACAGGGACGGCGAGACCCAGTACTTC; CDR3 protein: CASSSDRDGETQYF
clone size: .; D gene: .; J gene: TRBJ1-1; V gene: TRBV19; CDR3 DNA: TGTGCCAGTGGACAGTTTGCTGAAGCTTTCTTT; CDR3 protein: CASGQFAEAFF
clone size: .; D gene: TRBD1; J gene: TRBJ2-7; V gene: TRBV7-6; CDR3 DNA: TGTGCCAGCAGCTCTATACAGGGGGCAGGCTACGAGCAGTACTTC; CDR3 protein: CASSSIQGAGYEQYF
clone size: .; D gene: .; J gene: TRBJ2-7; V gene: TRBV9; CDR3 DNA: TGTGCCAGCAGCGTAGAAGGGGTTGGCGAGCAGTACTTC; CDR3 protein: CASSVEGVGEQYF